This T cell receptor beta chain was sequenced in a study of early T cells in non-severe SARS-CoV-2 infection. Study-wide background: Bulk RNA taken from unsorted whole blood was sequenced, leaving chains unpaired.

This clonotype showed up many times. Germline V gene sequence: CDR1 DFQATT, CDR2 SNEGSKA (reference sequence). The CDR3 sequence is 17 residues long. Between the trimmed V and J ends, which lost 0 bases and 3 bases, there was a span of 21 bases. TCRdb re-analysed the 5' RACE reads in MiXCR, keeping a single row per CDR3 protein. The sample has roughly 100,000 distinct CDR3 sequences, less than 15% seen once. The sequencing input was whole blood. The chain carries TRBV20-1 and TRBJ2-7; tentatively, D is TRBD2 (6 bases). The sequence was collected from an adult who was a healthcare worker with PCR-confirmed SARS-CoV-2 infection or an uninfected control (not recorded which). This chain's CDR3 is CSARDRGVGGKYYEQYF. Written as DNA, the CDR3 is TGCAGTGCTAGAGATAGAGGAGTCGGCGGGAAATACTACGAGCAGTACTTC.